The 3 T cell receptor beta chains in this list originate from one sample, sequenced in a study of blood T cell repertoires in COVID-19. Using immunoSEQ multiplex PCR, the repertoire was profiled, and TCRdb retains in-frame clones only, with some absent. The sample lists over 200,000 clones, over 80% occurring once. What was sequenced was peripheral blood. These receptors all come from a human donor in a cohort sampled during active COVID-19.

This chain links TRBV7-9 with TRBJ1-4; D remains unclear. The CDR3 contains 13 residues. CDR1 is SEHNR, CDR2 FQNEAQ, per germline (reference sequence). Trimming shortened V by 2 bases and J by 5 bases, and 6 bases separated the two germline ends. In nucleotides, the CDR3 is TGTGCCAGCAGCTTAAGAGAGAATGAAAAACTGTTTTTT. This sequence encodes CASSLRENEKLFF.

This clone was picked up a small number of times. The chain is built from TRBV28 and TRBJ1-1, with D perhaps matching TRBD1 (5 bases). Germline V lookup: CDR1 MDHEN, CDR2 SYDVKM. Trimming took 5 bases from V and 4 from J, leaving 14 bases between them. This CDR3 contains 14 residues. CDR3 amino acids: CASSRPGVPTEAFF. CDR3 in DNA: TGTGCCAGCAGTAGACCGGGGGTTCCCACTGAAGCTTTCTTT.

The rearrangement uses TRBV6-6 and TRBJ1-4; 8 bases line up with TRBD1. Germline-derived CDR1 and CDR2 are MNHNY and SVGAGI (reference sequence). The CDR3 consists of 14 residues. J lost 8 bases, V lost 7 bases, and 9 bases had no gene match. CDR3 residues: CASTQDRAREKLFF. The CDR3 nucleotides are TGTGCCAGCACCCAGGACAGGGCTAGAGAAAAACTGTTTTTT.